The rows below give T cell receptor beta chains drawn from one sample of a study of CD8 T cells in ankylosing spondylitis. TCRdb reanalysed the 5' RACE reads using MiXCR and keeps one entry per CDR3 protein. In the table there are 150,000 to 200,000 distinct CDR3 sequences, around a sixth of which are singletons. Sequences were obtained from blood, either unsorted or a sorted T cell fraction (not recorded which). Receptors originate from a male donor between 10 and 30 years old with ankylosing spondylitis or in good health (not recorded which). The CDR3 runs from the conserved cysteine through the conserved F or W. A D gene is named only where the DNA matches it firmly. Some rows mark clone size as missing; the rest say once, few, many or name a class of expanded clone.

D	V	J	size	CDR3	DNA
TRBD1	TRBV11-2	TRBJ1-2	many	CASSSAGQGLGYTF	TGTGCCAGCAGCTCCGCAGGACAGGGACTTGGCTACACCTTC
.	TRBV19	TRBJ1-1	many	CASSGATGRNTEAFF	TGTGCCAGTAGTGGGGCGACCGGTAGGAACACTGAAGCTTTCTTT
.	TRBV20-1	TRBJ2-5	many	CSLGSGFGETQYF	TGCAGCCTCGGGAGTGGGTTTGGAGAGACCCAGTACTTC
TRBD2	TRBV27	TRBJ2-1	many	CASSFRLLGLAGSEQFF	TGTGCCAGCAGTTTCCGTCTCCTGGGACTAGCGGGATCTGAGCAGTTCTTC
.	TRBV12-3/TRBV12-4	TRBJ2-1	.	CASSLGIGTFQFF	TGTGCCAGCAGTTTAGGCATTGGGACTTTCCAGTTCTTC
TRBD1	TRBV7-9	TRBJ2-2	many	CASSLPGQVIAGELFF	TGTGCCAGCAGCCTACCGGGACAGGTTATCGCCGGGGAGCTGTTTTTT
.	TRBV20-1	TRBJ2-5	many	CSASKLSNPQETQYF	TGCAGTGCTAGTAAACTCTCCAACCCCCAAGAGACCCAGTACTTC
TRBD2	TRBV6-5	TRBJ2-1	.	CASSYPGLAGGMQFF	TGTGCCAGCAGTTACCCCGGACTAGCGGGAGGGATGCAGTTCTTC
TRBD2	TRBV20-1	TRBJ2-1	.	CSAKSTSGSLYNEQFF	TGCAGTGCCAAATCAACTAGCGGGTCACTCTACAATGAGCAGTTCTTC
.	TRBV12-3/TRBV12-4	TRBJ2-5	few	CASSLKGWGYQETQYF	TGTGCCAGCAGTTTAAAAGGGTGGGGGTACCAAGAGACCCAGTACTTC
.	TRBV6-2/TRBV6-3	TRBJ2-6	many	CATAPGGSGANVLTF	TGTGCCACGGCCCCAGGGGGGAGTGGGGCCAACGTCCTGACTTTC
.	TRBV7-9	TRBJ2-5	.	CASSSDLARETQYF	TGTGCCAGCAGCTCTGACCTCGCCCGAGAGACCCAGTACTTC
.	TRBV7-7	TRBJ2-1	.	CASSLTGGVNEQFF	TGTGCCAGCAGCTTAACGGGGGGCGTCAATGAGCAGTTCTTC
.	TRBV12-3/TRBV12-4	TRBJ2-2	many	CASSPPALLRGELFF	TGTGCCAGCAGTCCCCCGGCTCTTCTACGCGGGGAGCTGTTTTTT
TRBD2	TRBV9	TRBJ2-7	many	CASSASSGRAGDEQYF	TGTGCCAGCAGCGCATCTAGCGGGAGGGCCGGTGACGAGCAGTACTTC
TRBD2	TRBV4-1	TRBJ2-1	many	CASREEGSGGYNEQFF	TGCGCCAGCAGGGAGGAGGGTAGCGGGGGCTACAATGAGCAGTTCTTC
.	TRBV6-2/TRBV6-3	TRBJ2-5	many	CASSPRDPRGETQYF	TGTGCCAGCAGTCCCCGGGACCCACGAGGGGAGACCCAGTACTTC
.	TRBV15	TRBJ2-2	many	CATSVGANTGELFF	TGTGCCACCAGCGTGGGCGCGAACACCGGGGAGCTGTTTTTT
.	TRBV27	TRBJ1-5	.	CASSLAKAQHF	TGTGCCAGCAGTTTAGCCAAGGCCCAGCATTTT
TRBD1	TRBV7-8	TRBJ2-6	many	CASSLYRDSSGANVLTF	TGTGCCAGCAGCTTGTACAGGGACAGCTCTGGGGCCAACGTCCTGACTTTC
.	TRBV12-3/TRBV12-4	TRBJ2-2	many	CASSLGAGVGELFF	TGTGCCAGCAGTTTGGGAGCCGGGGTCGGGGAGCTGTTTTTT
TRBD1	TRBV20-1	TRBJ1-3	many	CSAPEGGSGNTIYF	TGCAGTGCTCCCGAAGGGGGCAGTGGAAACACCATATATTTT
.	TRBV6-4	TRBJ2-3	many	CASSEGGDTQYF	TGTGCCAGCAGTGAGGGAGGAGATACGCAGTATTTT
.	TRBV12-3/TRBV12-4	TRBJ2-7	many	CASSFSHEQYF	TGTGCCAGCAGTTTTAGCCACGAGCAGTACTTC
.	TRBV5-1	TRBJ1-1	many	CASSLARAGDTEAFF	TGCGCCAGCAGCTTGGCCAGGGCAGGGGACACTGAAGCTTTCTTT
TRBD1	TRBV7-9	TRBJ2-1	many	CASSSTGTGYNEQFF	TGTGCCAGCAGCTCGACCGGGACAGGGTACAATGAGCAGTTCTTC
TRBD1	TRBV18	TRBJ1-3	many	CASSPPGTGDNTIYF	TGTGCCAGCTCACCTCCAGGGACAGGTGACAACACCATATATTTT
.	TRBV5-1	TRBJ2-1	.	CASSLATPYPRFF	TGCGCCAGCAGCTTGGCCACCCCGTACCCCCGGTTCTTC
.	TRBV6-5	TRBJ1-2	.	CASSYSSLGGYTF	TGTGCCAGCAGTTACTCCTCTTTGGGTGGCTACACCTTC
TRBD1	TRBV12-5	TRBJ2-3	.	CASGFDEGALTDTQYF	TGTGCTAGTGGTTTTGATGAGGGGGCTTTGACAGATACGCAGTATTTT
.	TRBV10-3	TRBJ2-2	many	CAISDSPGITPGELFF	TGTGCCATCAGTGACTCTCCGGGAATCACCCCCGGGGAGCTGTTTTTT
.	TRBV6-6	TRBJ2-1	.	CASSYGPIEQFF	TGTGCCAGCAGTTACGGACCCATCGAGCAGTTCTTC
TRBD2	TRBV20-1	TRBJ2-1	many	CSARSGRLAVSYNEQFF	TGCAGTGCTAGAAGTGGCCGACTAGCGGTCTCCTACAATGAGCAGTTCTTC
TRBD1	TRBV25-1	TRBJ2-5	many	CASSGTGGGETQYF	TGTGCCAGCAGTGGGACAGGGGGTGGTGAGACCCAGTACTTC
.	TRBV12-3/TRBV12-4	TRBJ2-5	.	CASSLAQASQETQYF	TGTGCCAGCAGTTTAGCGCAGGCTTCACAAGAGACCCAGTACTTC
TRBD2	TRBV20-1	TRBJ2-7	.	CSASPGTSGPYEQYF	TGCAGTGCTAGTCCCGGGACTAGCGGGCCTTACGAGCAGTACTTC
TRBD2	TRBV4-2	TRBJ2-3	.	CASSQASGLTDTQYF	TGTGCCAGCAGCCAAGCTAGCGGGCTCACAGATACGCAGTATTTT
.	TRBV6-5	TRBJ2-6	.	CASSRLAGANVLTF	TGTGCCAGCAGCCGCCTAGCTGGGGCCAACGTCCTGACTTTC
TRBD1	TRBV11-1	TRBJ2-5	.	CASSKWDSLQETQYF	TGTGCCAGCAGCAAATGGGACAGCCTACAAGAGACCCAGTACTTC
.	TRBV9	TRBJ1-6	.	CASSADGTTNNSPLHF	TGTGCCAGCAGCGCAGACGGGACAACGAATAATTCACCCCTCCACTTT
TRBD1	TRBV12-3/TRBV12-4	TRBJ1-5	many	CASTHGQGNQPQHF	TGTGCCAGCACCCATGGACAGGGAAATCAGCCCCAGCATTTT
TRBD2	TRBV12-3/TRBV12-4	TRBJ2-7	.	CASSSSSGRARPEQYF	TGTGCCAGCAGTTCTTCTAGCGGGAGGGCCAGACCCGAGCAGTACTTC
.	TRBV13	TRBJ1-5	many	CASSLRGDQPQHF	TGTGCCAGCAGCTTACGAGGGGATCAGCCCCAGCATTTT
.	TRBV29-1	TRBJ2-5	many	CSVHPDSSRDGETQYF	TGCAGCGTCCATCCAGACTCCTCGAGGGACGGGGAGACCCAGTACTTC
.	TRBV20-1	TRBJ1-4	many	CSARVLVANEKLFF	TGCAGTGCTAGAGTTTTGGTGGCTAATGAAAAACTGTTTTTT